Listed here are 8 T cell receptor beta chains from one sample, sequenced in a study of T cells in Graves' hyperthyroidism and ophthalmopathy. RNA transcripts gave rise to amplified TCR beta CDR3 regions. Researchers ran a first-round RT-PCR on the TCR CDR3 using the HTBI primer set. TCRdb recomputed calls from the multiplex PCR reads with MiXCR, one row per CDR3 protein. The data hold hundreds of thousands of distinct CDR3 sequences, with around 15% observed a single time. The source material was blood. The receptors shown here come from a woman between 40 and 55 years old with Graves' ophthalmopathy.

This clonotype appeared many times. The chain recombines TRBV7-9 with TRBJ2-7; 8 bases are a match to TRBD1. The CDR3 consists of 15 residues. The ends lost 3 bases at V and 2 bases at J; junction bases unmatched: 6. The germline V gene encodes CDR1 SEHNR and CDR2 FQNEAQ (reference sequence). For the CDR3, the DNA is TGTGCCAGCAGCTTGCGGACAGGGTCCCCCTACGAGCAGTACTTC. It yields the protein CASSLRTGSPYEQYF.

Only a few counts were recorded for this clonotype. The chain has TRBV7-9 and TRBJ2-5, with D maybe TRBD2 (5 bases). Germline assignment: CDR1 SEHNR and CDR2 FQNEAQ (reference sequence). V gave up 1 base and J gave up 2 bases, with 14 bases separating them. The CDR3 covers 16 residues. The CDR3 DNA is TGTGCCAGCAGCTTAGGAGGAGCGGCCATGCAAGAGACCCAGTACTTC. This codes for CASSLGGAAMQETQYF.

This clonotype showed up just a few times. The V call is TRBV6-5, the J call TRBJ1-2; tentative D call: TRBD1 (6 bases). Germline V lookup: CDR1 MNHEY, CDR2 SVGAGI. This CDR3 is 16 amino acids long. Trimming pared 5 bases from V and 6 bases from J, leaving 22 bases between. CDR3 in amino acids: CASSHQGLRGGNGYTF. The CDR3 DNA reads as TGTGCCAGCAGTCACCAGGGACTTCGAGGGGGGAATGGCTACACCTTC.

This clonotype appeared many times. The rearrangement links TRBV24-1 to TRBJ2-2; maybe TRBD1 (7 bases). Trimming took off 5 bases at V and 4 bases at J, with 25 bases between the two ends. Germline CDR1 and CDR2: KGHDR and SFDVKD. The CDR3 consists of 19 residues. The CDR3 DNA is TGTGCCACCAGTGGGACCTTAGGAGGGGGCCCGGAAACCACCGGGGAGCTGTTTTTT. Amino acid sequence: CATSGTLGGGPETTGELFF.

The sample holds many counts of this clonotype. V and J are TRBV28 and TRBJ2-7; D is uncertain. The germline V and J ends were trimmed by 3 bases and 9 bases, with 12 bases remaining between them. The CDR3 extends over 12 amino acids. Germline CDR1 reads MDHEN; CDR2 reads SYDVKM. CDR3: CASSFLRPVQYF. Written as DNA, the CDR3 is TGTGCCAGCAGTTTTCTCCGTCCGGTGCAGTACTTC.

Remarks on this clonotype: One end of the junction varies from germline; a read error may be responsible. The gene calls are TRBV11-2 and TRBJ2-2; D is perhaps TRBD1 (7 bases). Germline lookup yields CDR1 SGHAT and CDR2 FQNNGV. The CDR3 is 15 residues long. CDR3 sequence reads: CASSLGTGITGGLFF. CDR3 bases: TGTGCCAGCAGCTTAGGGACAGGAATTACCGGGGGGCTGTTTTTT.

This clonotype has a count of ten or more. The J gene is TRBJ1-5, the V gene TRBV5-6; possibly TRBD1 for D (5 bases). V was pared by 5 bases and J by 4 bases, with 10 bases between. The CDR3 is 13 amino acids. CDR1 is SGHDT, CDR2 YYEEEE, per germline. In DNA form, the CDR3 reads TGTGCCAGCAGTTTCGGGACGAATCAGCCCCAGCATTTT. It translates to CASSFGTNQPQHF.

The DNA of the CDR3 is TGTGCCAGCAGCCACTTGGGACGGCAGGCCTATGGCTACACCTTC. Residues: CASSHLGRQAYGYTF. V and J are TRBV3-1 and TRBJ1-2; TRBD1 is a possible D gene (5 bases). This CDR3 is 15 amino acids long. The V gene's germline CDR1 is LGHDT and CDR2 YNNKEL (reference sequence). V was clipped by 3 bases and J by 4 bases, with 15 bases between them.